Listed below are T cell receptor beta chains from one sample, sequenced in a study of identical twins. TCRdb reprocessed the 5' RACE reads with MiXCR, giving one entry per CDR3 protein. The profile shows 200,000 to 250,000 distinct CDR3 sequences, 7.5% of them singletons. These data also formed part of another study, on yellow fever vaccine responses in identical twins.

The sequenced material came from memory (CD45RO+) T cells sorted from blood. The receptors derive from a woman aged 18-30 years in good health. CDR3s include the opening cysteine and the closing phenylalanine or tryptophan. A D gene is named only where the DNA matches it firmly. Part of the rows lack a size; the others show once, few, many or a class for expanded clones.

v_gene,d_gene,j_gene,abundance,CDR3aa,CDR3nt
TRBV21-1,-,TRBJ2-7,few,CASFGEQYF,TGTGCCAGCTTTGGCGAGCAGTACTTC
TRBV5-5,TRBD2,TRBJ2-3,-,CASSSGLAGSTDTQYF,TGTGCCAGCAGCTCAGGACTAGCGGGGTCCACAGATACGCAGTATTTT
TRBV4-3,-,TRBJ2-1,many,CASSQQLVPSYNEQFF,TGCGCCAGCAGCCAACAACTAGTCCCTTCCTACAATGAGCAGTTCTTC
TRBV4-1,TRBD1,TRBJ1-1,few,CASSAGQGNTEAFF,TGCGCCAGCAGCGCGGGACAGGGAAACACTGAAGCTTTCTTT
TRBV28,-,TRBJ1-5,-,CASSFPGGHRQPQHF,TGTGCCAGCAGTTTCCCCGGAGGACATCGTCAGCCCCAGCATTTT
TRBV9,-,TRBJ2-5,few,CASSVVPGSFETQYF,TGTGCCAGCAGCGTAGTTCCGGGGAGTTTTGAGACCCAGTACTTC
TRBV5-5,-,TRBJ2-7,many,CASRQYGGEAEQYF,TGTGCCAGCAGACAGTACGGGGGTGAGGCCGAGCAGTACTTC
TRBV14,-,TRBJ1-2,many,CASSQLQAGSFGYTF,TGTGCCAGCAGCCAACTTCAGGCAGGCTCCTTCGGCTACACCTTC
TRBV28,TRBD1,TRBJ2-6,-,CASTSGTGTGANVLTF,TGTGCCAGTACCTCCGGGACAGGGACTGGGGCCAACGTCCTGACTTTC
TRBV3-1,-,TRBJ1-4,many,CASSQSLPPEKLFF,TGTGCCAGCAGCCAAAGTCTCCCACCGGAAAAACTGTTTTTT
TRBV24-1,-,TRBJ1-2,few,CATSDPGQTYGYTF,TGTGCCACCAGTGACCCTGGACAGACCTATGGCTACACCTTC
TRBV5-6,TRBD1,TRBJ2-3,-,CASSPGQGWADTQYF,TGTGCCAGCAGCCCCGGACAGGGTTGGGCAGATACGCAGTATTTT
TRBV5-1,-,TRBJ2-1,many,CASSLRPPTYNEQFF,TGCGCCAGCAGCTTGAGGCCGCCAACCTACAATGAGCAGTTCTTC
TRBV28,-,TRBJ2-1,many,CASSLPPPRDEQFF,TGTGCCAGCAGTTTACCCCCTCCGCGGGATGAGCAGTTCTTC
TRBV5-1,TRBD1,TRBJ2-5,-,CASSLGTGEWETQYF,TGCGCCAGCAGCTTGGGGACAGGGGAGTGGGAGACCCAGTACTTC
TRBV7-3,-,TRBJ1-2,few,CASSSAQGNPPYGYTF,TGTGCCAGCAGCTCGGCCCAGGGCAACCCTCCTTATGGCTACACCTTC
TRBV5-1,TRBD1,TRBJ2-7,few,CASSLQGARSEQYF,TGCGCCAGCAGCTTACAGGGGGCAAGGAGCGAGCAGTACTTC